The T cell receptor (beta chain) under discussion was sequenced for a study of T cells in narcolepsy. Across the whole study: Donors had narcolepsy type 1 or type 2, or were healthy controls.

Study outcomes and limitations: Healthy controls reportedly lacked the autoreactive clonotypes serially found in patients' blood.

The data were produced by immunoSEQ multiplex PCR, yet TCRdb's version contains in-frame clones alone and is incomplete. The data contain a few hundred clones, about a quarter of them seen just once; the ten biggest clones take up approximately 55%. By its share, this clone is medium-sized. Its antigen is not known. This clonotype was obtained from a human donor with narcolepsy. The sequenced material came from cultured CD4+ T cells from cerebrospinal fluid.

The CDR3 here is CASRADRGPSPLHF. The DNA of the CDR3 is TGTGCCAGCAGAGCTGACAGGGGGCCTTCACCCCTCCACTTT. The rearrangement joins TRBV6-1 to TRBJ1-6, with 10 nucleotides matching TRBD1. The V gene end was trimmed by 6 bases and the J gene end by 9 bases; junction bases not matched to a gene: 5. The CDR3 is 14 residues long. Germline V lookup: CDR1 MNHNS, CDR2 SASEGT.